This T cell receptor beta chain was identified in a study of response to subunit inactivated influenza vaccine (dated by TCRdb to the late 2010s). Study-wide context: Deep quantitative T cell receptor repertoire profiling was used in the study to track responses to a trivalent subunit inactivated influenza vaccine. The full study reports these points: The authors suggested that each seasonal influenza vaccination may recruit only a limited number of new T cells.

The library was produced with RT-PCR. The sequencer was an Illumina HiSeq 2500. The public reads were run again by TCRdb, first through fastp at Q25 and then through MiXCR, and only productive beta chains were kept. Merged by CDR3 protein, the rows form single entries marked with the most common genes and DNA. For this sample the table gives some 600,000 distinct CDR3 sequences, of which about 14% were detected only once. The biggest ten clones account for around 7.6% of the sample. The trim is 2 bases for V and 2 bases for J, with a gap of 13 bases between the germline ends. The CDR3 covers 15 residues, taking in both the cysteine and the phenylalanine. The DNA shown is the 45-base CDR3, in frame from base 1. The germline V gene specifies SGHAT as CDR1 and FQNNGV as CDR2. Turning to this clonotype: Its antigen has not been determined. No per-base quality is available; no much larger clone lies one base away.

The TCR sequence derives from a man between 50 and 59 years old who received an inactivated influenza vaccine. Donor details come from another sample of the same person, matched by shared clones. The material sequenced was PBMCs from blood, taken roughly 2 weeks before vaccination. The chain joins TRBV11-2 to TRBJ2-7, with the D gene uncertain. CDR3 protein: CASSLYIRNPYEQYF. The DNA sequence is given as TGTGCCAGCAGCTTATACATCCGGAACCCCTACGAGCAGTACTTC.